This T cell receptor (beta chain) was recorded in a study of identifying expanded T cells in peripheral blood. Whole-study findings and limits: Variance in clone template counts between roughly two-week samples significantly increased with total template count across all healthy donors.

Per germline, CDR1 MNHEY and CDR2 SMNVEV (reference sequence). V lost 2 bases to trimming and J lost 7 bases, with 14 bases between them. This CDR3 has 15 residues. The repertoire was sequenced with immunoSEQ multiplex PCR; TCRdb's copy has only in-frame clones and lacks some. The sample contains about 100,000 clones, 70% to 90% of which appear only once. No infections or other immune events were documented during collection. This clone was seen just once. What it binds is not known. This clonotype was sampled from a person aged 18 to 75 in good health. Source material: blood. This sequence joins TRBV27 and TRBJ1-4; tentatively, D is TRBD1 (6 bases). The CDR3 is CASSLRGRGGEKLFF. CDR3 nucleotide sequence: TGTGCCAGCAGTTTAAGGGGCAGGGGTGGTGAAAAACTGTTTTTT.